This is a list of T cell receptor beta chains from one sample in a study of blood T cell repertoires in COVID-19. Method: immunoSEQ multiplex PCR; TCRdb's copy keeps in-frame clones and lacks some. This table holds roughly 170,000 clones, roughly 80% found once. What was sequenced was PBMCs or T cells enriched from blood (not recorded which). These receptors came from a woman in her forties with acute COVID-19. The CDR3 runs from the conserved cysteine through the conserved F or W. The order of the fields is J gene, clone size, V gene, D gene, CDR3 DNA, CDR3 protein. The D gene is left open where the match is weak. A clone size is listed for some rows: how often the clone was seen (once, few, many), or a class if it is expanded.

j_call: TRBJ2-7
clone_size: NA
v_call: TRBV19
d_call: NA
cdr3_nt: TGTGCCAGTAGTTCGCACTTATCCTACGAGCAGTACTTC
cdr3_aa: CASSSHLSYEQYF

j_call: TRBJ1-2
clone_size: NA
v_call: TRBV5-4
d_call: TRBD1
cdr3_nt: TGTGCCAGCAGCCTGACAGGGGTGGGGTCTGGCTACACCTTC
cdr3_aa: CASSLTGVGSGYTF

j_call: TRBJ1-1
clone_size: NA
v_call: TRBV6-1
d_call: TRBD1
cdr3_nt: TGTGCCAGCAGTGAGCCCGGGACAGGGAGGTTAGAAGCTTTCTTT
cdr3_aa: CASSEPGTGRLEAFF

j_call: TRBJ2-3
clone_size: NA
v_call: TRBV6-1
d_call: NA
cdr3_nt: TGTGCCAGCAGTACACCTGGGCGGGCCCCAGATACGCAGTATTTT
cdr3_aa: CASSTPGRAPDTQYF

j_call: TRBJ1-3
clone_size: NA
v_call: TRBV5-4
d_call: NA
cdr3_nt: TGTGCCAGCAGCTCCCAGGCAGGGGAAAGAGACACCATATATTTT
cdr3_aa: CASSSQAGERDTIYF

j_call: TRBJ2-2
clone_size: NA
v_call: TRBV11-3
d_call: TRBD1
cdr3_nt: TGTGCCAGCAGCACTCCGGGACAGGGGGCTTTAACCGGGGAGCTGTTTTTT
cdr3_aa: CASSTPGQGALTGELFF

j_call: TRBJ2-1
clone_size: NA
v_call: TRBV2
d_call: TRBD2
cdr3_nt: TGTGCCTGTGACTCTCCACTAGCGGGCCTGTCCTACAATGAGCAGTTCTTC
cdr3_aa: CACDSPLAGLSYNEQFF

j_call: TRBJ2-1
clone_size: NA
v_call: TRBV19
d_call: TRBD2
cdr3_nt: TGTGCCAGTAGTGTGCGACTAGCGGGAATTGCGGAGCAGTTCTTC
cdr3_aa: CASSVRLAGIAEQFF

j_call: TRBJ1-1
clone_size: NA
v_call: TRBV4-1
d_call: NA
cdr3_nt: TGCGCCAGCAGCCAGATACTATGGGCTGAAGCTTTCTTT
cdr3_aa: CASSQILWAEAFF

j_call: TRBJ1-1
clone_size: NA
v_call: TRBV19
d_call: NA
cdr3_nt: TGTGCCAGTAGTATAGAGGTAGAGGGAGAGGCGAACACTGAAGCTTTCTTT
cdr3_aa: CASSIEVEGEANTEAFF

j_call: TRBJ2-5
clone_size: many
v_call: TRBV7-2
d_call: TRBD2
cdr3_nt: TGTGCCAGCAGCTTGCAGTCTAGCGGCCTACAAGAGACCCAGTACTTC
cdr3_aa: CASSLQSSGLQETQYF

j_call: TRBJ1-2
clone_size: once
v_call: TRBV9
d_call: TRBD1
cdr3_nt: TGTGCCAGCACCTGGGGACAGGGGGCTAATGGCTACACCTTC
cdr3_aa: CASTWGQGANGYTF

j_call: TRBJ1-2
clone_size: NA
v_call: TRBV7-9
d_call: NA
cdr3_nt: TGTGCCAGCAGCCCCGGACATGTGGAATACGGAAATGGCTACACCTTC
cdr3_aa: CASSPGHVEYGNGYTF

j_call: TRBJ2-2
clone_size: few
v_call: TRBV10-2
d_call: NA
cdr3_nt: TGCGCCAGCAGTCCGACAGGTGCCGGGGAGCTGTTTTTT
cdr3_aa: CASSPTGAGELFF

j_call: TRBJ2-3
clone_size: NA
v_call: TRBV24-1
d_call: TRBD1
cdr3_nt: TGTGCCACCAGTGAAGCCGGGACAGCGTACACAGATACGCAGTATTTT
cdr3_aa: CATSEAGTAYTDTQYF

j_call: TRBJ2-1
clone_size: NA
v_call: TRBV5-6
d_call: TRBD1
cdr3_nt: TGTGCCAGCAGCTCCGCAGGGGGTCCTTACAATGAGCAGTTCTTC
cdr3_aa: CASSSAGGPYNEQFF

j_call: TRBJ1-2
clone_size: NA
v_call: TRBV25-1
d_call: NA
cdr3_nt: TGTGCCAGCAGCCGGGGGGGAGGATATGGCTACACCTTC
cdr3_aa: CASSRGGGYGYTF

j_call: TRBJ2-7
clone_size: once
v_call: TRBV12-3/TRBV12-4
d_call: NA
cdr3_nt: TGTGCCAGCAGTTCGAGCTCCTACGAGCAGTACTTC
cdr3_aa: CASSSSSYEQYF

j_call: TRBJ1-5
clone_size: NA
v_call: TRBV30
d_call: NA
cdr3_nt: TGTGCCTGGAGCCCAGACAGGAGCGACTTTCTAGGCAATCAGCCCCAGCATTTT
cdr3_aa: CAWSPDRSDFLGNQPQHF

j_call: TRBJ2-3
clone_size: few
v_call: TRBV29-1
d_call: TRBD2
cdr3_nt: TGCAGCGTCGTCCTTCTAGCGGCGAGCACAGATACGCAGTATTTT
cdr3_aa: CSVVLLAASTDTQYF

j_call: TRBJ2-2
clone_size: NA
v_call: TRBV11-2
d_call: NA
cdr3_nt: TGTGCCAGCGGGCCTTGGAACACCGGGGAGCTGTTTTTT
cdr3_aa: CASGPWNTGELFF

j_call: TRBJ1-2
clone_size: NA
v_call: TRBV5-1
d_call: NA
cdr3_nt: TGCGCCAGCAGCTTGGAGGGAGGGTATGGCTACACCTTC
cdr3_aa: CASSLEGGYGYTF

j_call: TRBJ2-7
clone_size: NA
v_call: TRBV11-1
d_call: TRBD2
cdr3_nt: TGTGCCAGCAGCTTAACCGATCGCGGGAGCTCCTACGAGCAGTACTTC
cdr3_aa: CASSLTDRGSSYEQYF

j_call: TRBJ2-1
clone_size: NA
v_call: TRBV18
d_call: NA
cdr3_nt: TGTGCCAGCTCACGAGGAGCTAACGACTACAATGAGCAGTTCTTC
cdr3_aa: CASSRGANDYNEQFF

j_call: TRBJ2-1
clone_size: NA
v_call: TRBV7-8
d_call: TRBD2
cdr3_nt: TGTGCCAGCTTTACCAGCGGGATATACAATGAGCAGTTCTTC
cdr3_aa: CASFTSGIYNEQFF